This T cell receptor (beta chain) was sequenced in a study of radiotherapy plus CTLA-4 blockade in lung cancer. Germline trimming cut 1 base from V and 3 bases from J; bases unmatched to any gene: 3. The CDR3 is 16 residues long. The germline V gene encodes CDR1 SGHTA and CDR2 FQGNSA. Clones were read by immunoSEQ multiplex PCR, and TCRdb kept only the in-frame ones, dropping some. The sample yields some 50,000 clones, 76% seen once. The source is a human donor with non-small cell lung cancer who had stable disease on radiotherapy plus ipilimumab. Here the sequenced sample was peripheral blood, taken from a patient treated with radiotherapy plus ipilimumab. The chain carries TRBV7-2 and TRBJ2-2; the match to TRBD2 covers 9 bases. CDR3 loop: CASSLVAGAHTGELFF. In DNA, the CDR3 is TGTGCCAGCAGCTTAGTAGCGGGGGCTCACACCGGGGAGCTGTTTTTT.